Listed below are T cell receptor beta chains from one sample, sequenced in a study of vaccination and CD4 T cells after COVID-19. No antigen is known for these receptors. From the PCR reads, TCRdb called clonotypes with MiXCR, one entry per CDR3 protein. The data contain a few thousand distinct CDR3 sequences, roughly 17% of them singletons. Material for sequencing was CD4+ T cells from blood, cultured in vitro. Source of these receptors: a human donor who had recovered from COVID-19. Both conserved end residues are part of each CDR3.

j_call v_call cdr3_aa
TRBJ2-7 TRBV6-4 CASRGQGIGGSYEQYF
TRBJ1-2 TRBV5-8 CASSGGGAYGYTF
TRBJ2-5 TRBV18 CASSLQRQEQETQYF
TRBJ2-1 TRBV5-1 CASSLGWTNSYNEQFF
TRBJ2-2 TRBV21-1 CASRGARGTGELFF
TRBJ1-2 TRBV18 CASSPLDRGEVVSYTF
TRBJ2-7 TRBV12-3/TRBV12-4 CASSGTGTQAYEQYF
TRBJ2-3 TRBV12-5 CAITGGGGTDTQYF
TRBJ1-4 TRBV25-1 CASSRGTRVNEKLFF
TRBJ1-1 TRBV29-1 CSVERVLNTEAFF